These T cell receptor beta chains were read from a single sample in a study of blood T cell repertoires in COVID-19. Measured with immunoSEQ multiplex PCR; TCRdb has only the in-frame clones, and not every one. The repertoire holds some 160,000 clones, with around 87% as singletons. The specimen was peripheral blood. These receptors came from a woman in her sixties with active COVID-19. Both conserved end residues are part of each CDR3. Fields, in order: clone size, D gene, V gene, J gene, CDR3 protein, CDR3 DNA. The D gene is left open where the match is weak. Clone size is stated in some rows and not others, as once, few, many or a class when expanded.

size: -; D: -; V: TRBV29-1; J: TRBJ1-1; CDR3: CSVQPTRVNTEAFF; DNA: TGCAGCGTCCAACCGACAAGAGTTAACACTGAAGCTTTCTTT
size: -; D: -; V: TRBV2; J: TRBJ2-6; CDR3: CASMGISGANVLTF; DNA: TGTGCCAGCATGGGCATCTCTGGGGCCAACGTCCTGACTTTC
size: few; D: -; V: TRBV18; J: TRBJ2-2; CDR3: CASSPSARLNTGELFF; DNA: TGTGCCAGCTCACCATCAGCGAGGCTGAACACCGGGGAGCTGTTTTTT
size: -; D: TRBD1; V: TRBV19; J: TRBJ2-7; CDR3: CASGQGAYEQYF; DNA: TGTGCCAGCGGACAGGGGGCCTACGAGCAGTACTTC
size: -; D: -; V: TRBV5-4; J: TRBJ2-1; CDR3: CASSPGLWGSNEQFF; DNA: TGTGCCAGCAGCCCGGGACTTTGGGGGTCCAATGAGCAGTTCTTC
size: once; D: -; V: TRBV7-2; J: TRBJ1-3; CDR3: CASSLAGAGGSGNTIYF; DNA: TGTGCCAGCAGCCTCGCCGGAGCTGGGGGCTCGGGGAACACCATATATTTT
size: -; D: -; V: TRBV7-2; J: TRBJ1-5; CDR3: CASSLEPQIRPQHF; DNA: TGTGCCAGCAGCTTAGAGCCCCAAATTCGGCCCCAGCATTTT
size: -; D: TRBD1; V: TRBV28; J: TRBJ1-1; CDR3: CASSPAGTANTEAFF; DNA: TGTGCCAGCAGCCCGGCCGGGACAGCGAACACTGAAGCTTTCTTT
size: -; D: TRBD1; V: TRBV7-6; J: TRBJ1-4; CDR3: CASSLGTGQDGEKLFF; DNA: TGTGCCAGCAGCTTAGGTACGGGACAGGACGGGGAAAAACTGTTTTTT
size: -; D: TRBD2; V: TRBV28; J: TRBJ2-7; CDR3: CVSSLSPSGAYEQYF; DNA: TGTGTCAGCAGTTTATCTCCTAGCGGCGCCTACGAGCAGTACTTC
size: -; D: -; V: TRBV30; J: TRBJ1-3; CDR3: CAWSGGVPGNTIYF; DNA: TGTGCCTGGAGTGGGGGGGTCCCCGGAAACACCATATATTTT
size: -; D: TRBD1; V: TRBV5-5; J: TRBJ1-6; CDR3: CASSSGQGAYSPLHF; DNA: TGTGCCAGCAGCTCCGGACAGGGGGCCTATTCACCCCTCCACTTT
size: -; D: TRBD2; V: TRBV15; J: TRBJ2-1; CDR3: CATRGGLASGNEQFF; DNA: TGTGCCACCAGAGGCGGACTAGCGAGCGGGAATGAGCAGTTCTTC
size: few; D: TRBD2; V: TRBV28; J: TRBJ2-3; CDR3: CASSFTMGSGKWDTDTQYF; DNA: TGTGCCAGCAGTTTTACCATGGGGAGCGGGAAATGGGACACAGATACGCAGTATTTT
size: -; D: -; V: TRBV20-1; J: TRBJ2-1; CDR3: CSASLDGNNEQFF; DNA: TGCAGTGCTAGTTTGGACGGGAACAATGAGCAGTTCTTC
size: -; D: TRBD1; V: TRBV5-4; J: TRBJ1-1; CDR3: CASSFPGQGAVTEAFF; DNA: TGTGCCAGCAGCTTCCCCGGACAGGGGGCGGTCACTGAAGCTTTCTTT
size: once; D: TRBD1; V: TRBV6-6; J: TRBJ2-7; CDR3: CASSPQGTGGGSYEQYF; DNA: TGTGCCAGCAGTCCCCAAGGGACAGGGGGCGGGTCCTACGAGCAGTACTTC
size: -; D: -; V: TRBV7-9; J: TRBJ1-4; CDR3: CASSLRGGTNEKLFF; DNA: TGTGCCAGCAGCTTACGGGGGGGCACTAATGAAAAACTGTTTTTT
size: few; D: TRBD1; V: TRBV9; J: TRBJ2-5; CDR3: CASSVRGQDWETQYF; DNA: TGTGCCAGCAGCGTTAGGGGACAGGATTGGGAGACCCAGTACTTC
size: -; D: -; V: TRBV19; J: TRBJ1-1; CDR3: CASSKQRNTEAFF; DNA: TGTGCCAGTAGTAAGCAGCGGAACACTGAAGCTTTCTTT
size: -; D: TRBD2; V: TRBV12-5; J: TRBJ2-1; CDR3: CASGLAAGTSGRAAEQFF; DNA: TGTGCTAGTGGTTTAGCGGCCGGGACTAGCGGGAGGGCCGCTGAGCAGTTCTTC
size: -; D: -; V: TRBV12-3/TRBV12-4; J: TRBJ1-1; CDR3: CASSLGQGAAFF; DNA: TGTGCCAGCAGTTTAGGACAAGGCGCAGCTTTCTTT
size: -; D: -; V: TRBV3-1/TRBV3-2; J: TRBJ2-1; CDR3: CASSHFWKGLNEQFF; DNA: TGTGCCAGCAGCCATTTTTGGAAGGGGTTGAATGAGCAGTTCTTC
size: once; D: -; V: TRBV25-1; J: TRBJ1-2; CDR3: CASSERLSGSGYTF; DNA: TGTGCCAGCAGTGAAAGGTTGTCGGGGTCTGGCTACACCTTC
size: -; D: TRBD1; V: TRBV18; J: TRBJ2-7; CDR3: CASSSNTGTGTYEQYF; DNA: TGTGCCAGCTCATCGAATACCGGGACAGGGACCTACGAGCAGTACTTC
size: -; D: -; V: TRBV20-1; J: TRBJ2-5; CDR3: CSAHKKETQYF; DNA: TGCAGTGCACATAAGAAAGAGACCCAGTACTTC
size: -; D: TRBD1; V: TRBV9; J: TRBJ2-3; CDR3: CASSGTGGLTDTQYF; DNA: TGTGCCAGCAGTGGGACAGGGGGCCTCACAGATACGCAGTATTTT
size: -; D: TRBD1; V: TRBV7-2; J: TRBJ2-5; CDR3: CASSLVSRGHETQYF; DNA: TGTGCCAGCAGCTTAGTAAGCAGGGGGCACGAGACCCAGTACTTC
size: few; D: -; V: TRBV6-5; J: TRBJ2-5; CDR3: CASSARDQETQYF; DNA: TGTGCCAGCAGCGCCAGGGACCAAGAGACCCAGTACTTC